The T cell receptor beta chain under discussion was sequenced for a study of OX40 agonist ivuxolimab in advanced cancers. Overall study results and limits: The study found that CD8+ T cells averaged more expanded clones than CD4+.

CDR1 and CDR2 (germline): GTSNPN, SVGIG (reference sequence). The V end lost 4 bases, the J end lost 2 bases, and 18 bases lay between the germline ends. The CDR3 runs to 17 residues. This table comes from immunoSEQ multiplex PCR, and its TCRdb copy is limited to in-frame clones, with some not included. This table has 65,000 to 75,000 clones, 85% appearing once. On this clone itself: Its antigen is unidentified.

The receptor's source is an adult with an advanced solid tumor such as melanoma, head and neck, liver or kidney cancer. The gene calls are TRBV30 and TRBJ2-6; either TRBD1 or TRBD2 may fit D (6 bases each). This material consisted of CD4+ or CD8+ T cells sorted from blood, taken in a trial of the OX40 agonist ivuxolimab. The CDR3, as DNA: TGTGCCTGGACCCCCCTAGGGGGGTTCGCTGGGGCCAACGTCCTGACTTTC. It codes for CAWTPLGGFAGANVLTF.